This T cell receptor beta chain stems from a study of OX40 agonist ivuxolimab in advanced cancers. Study-wide results and limits: Normalized expansion of T-cell clones was also low for some nonresponders.

Germline CDR1 and CDR2: SGHVS and FNYEAQ. The CDR3 consists of 13 residues. Libraries were prepared by immunoSEQ multiplex PCR; TCRdb keeps only in-frame clonotypes and omits some of them. In the table there are under 20,000 clones, over 80% of which are singletons. Only a few counts were recorded for this clone. Its cognate antigen is unknown. This specimen was CD4+ or CD8+ T cells sorted from blood, taken in a trial of the OX40 agonist ivuxolimab. This chain links TRBV7-6 with TRBJ1-5, with D hard to call. This receptor was taken from an adult with an advanced solid tumor such as melanoma, head and neck, liver or kidney cancer. This CDR3 is CAIPRAGEQPQHF. In DNA form, the CDR3 reads TGTGCAATCCCGCGTGCGGGTGAGCAGCCCCAGCATTTT.